This is a list of T cell receptor beta chains from one sample in a study of blood T cell repertoires in COVID-19. Measured with immunoSEQ multiplex PCR; TCRdb has only the in-frame clones, and not every one. The repertoire has approximately 300,000 clones, more than 90% of them found once; the top ten carry roughly 2.6%. The sample was PBMCs or T cells enriched from blood (not recorded which). The receptors originated from a man in his fifties or sixties who had recovered from COVID-19. CDR3s include the opening cysteine and the closing phenylalanine or tryptophan. Fields, in order: D gene, J gene, clone size, V gene, CDR3 protein, CDR3 DNA. A D gene is named only where the DNA matches it firmly. Some rows have no size entry. The others give once, few or many, or a class for an expanded clone.

D: NA
J: TRBJ2-2
size: NA
V: TRBV4-1
CDR3: CASSQQGTGELFF
DNA: TGCGCCAGCAGCCAACAGGGAACCGGGGAGCTGTTTTTT

D: TRBD1
J: TRBJ1-5
size: once
V: TRBV19
CDR3: CATRTGRNNQPQHF
DNA: TGTGCCACCCGGACAGGGCGGAACAATCAGCCCCAGCATTTT

D: NA
J: TRBJ2-3
size: NA
V: TRBV28
CDR3: CASSPILDTRRVQTDTQYF
DNA: TGTGCCAGCAGTCCTATTTTGGACACCCGTCGCGTTCAAACAGATACGCAGTATTTT

D: NA
J: TRBJ2-2
size: NA
V: TRBV29-1
CDR3: CSVAGTGELFF
DNA: TGCAGCGTTGCCGGGACCGGGGAGCTGTTTTTT

D: TRBD1
J: TRBJ2-1
size: NA
V: TRBV4-1
CDR3: CASSQEGQGDEQFF
DNA: TGCGCCAGCAGCCAAGAAGGTCAGGGGGATGAGCAGTTCTTC

D: TRBD2
J: TRBJ2-5
size: NA
V: TRBV6-1
CDR3: CASSGAGGKETQYF
DNA: TGTGCCAGCAGTGGAGCGGGGGGGAAAGAGACCCAGTACTTC

D: TRBD2
J: TRBJ2-3
size: once
V: TRBV5-6
CDR3: CASSSRLAGTDTQYF
DNA: TGTGCCAGCAGCTCCCGGCTAGCGGGGACAGATACGCAGTATTTT

D: TRBD1
J: TRBJ2-7
size: NA
V: TRBV4-1
CDR3: CASSPRQGAPYEQYF
DNA: TGCGCCAGCAGCCCACGACAGGGAGCCCCCTACGAGCAGTACTTC

D: NA
J: TRBJ1-2
size: NA
V: TRBV6-5
CDR3: CASTPGGSYSGYTF
DNA: TGTGCCAGCACCCCAGGTGGCAGTTACAGTGGCTACACCTTC

D: TRBD2
J: TRBJ2-7
size: NA
V: TRBV29-1
CDR3: CSVEDQKGLAGGSFYEQYF
DNA: TGCAGCGTTGAAGATCAAAAGGGACTAGCGGGAGGATCTTTCTACGAGCAGTACTTC

D: NA
J: TRBJ1-1
size: NA
V: TRBV4-1
CDR3: CASSQLGSSGVRAEAFF
DNA: TGCGCCAGCAGCCAACTAGGTTCATCGGGGGTTCGAGCTGAAGCTTTCTTT

D: TRBD2
J: TRBJ2-3
size: NA
V: TRBV9
CDR3: CASSPGTSGHTDTQYF
DNA: TGTGCCAGCAGCCCAGGGACTAGCGGACACACAGATACGCAGTATTTT

D: NA
J: TRBJ2-3
size: NA
V: TRBV5-1
CDR3: CASSLAGEVLTDTQYF
DNA: TGCGCCAGCAGCTTGGCCGGGGAGGTACTCACAGATACGCAGTATTTT

D: TRBD1
J: TRBJ1-2
size: NA
V: TRBV19
CDR3: CASNNPTTGWGYTF
DNA: TGTGCCAGTAACAACCCGACGACAGGGTGGGGCTACACCTTC

D: NA
J: TRBJ2-1
size: NA
V: TRBV25-1
CDR3: CASSVYARGNSYNEQFF
DNA: TGTGCCAGCAGTGTTTACGCACGCGGGAACTCCTACAATGAGCAGTTCTTC

D: NA
J: TRBJ2-4
size: NA
V: TRBV2
CDR3: CASSEDGGRKNIQYF
DNA: TGTGCCAGCAGTGAAGATGGGGGCCGCAAAAACATTCAGTACTTC

D: NA
J: TRBJ1-2
size: once
V: TRBV6-5
CDR3: CASRPVGASNYGYTF
DNA: TGTGCCAGCAGACCCGTGGGCGCTTCTAACTATGGCTACACCTTC

D: NA
J: TRBJ1-5
size: NA
V: TRBV6-1
CDR3: CASSGPPGTGLVSNQPQHF
DNA: TGTGCCAGCAGTGGCCCCCCTGGTACAGGGTTAGTTAGCAATCAGCCCCAGCATTTT

D: NA
J: TRBJ1-1
size: NA
V: TRBV7-2
CDR3: CASSPVGGGYAEAFF
DNA: TGTGCCAGCAGCCCCGTGGGGGGGGGCTACGCTGAAGCTTTCTTT

D: NA
J: TRBJ1-5
size: NA
V: TRBV6-5
CDR3: CASSPAERRNQPQHF
DNA: TGTGCCAGCAGCCCCGCGGAGCGACGCAATCAGCCCCAGCATTTT

D: NA
J: TRBJ2-3
size: NA
V: TRBV4-1
CDR3: CASSPGSVPDTQYF
DNA: TGCGCCAGCAGCCCAGGTAGCGTTCCAGATACGCAGTATTTT

D: TRBD1
J: TRBJ2-1
size: NA
V: TRBV24-1
CDR3: CATSGFNRGSSYNEQFF
DNA: TGTGCCACCAGTGGCTTTAACAGGGGGAGCTCCTACAATGAGCAGTTCTTC

D: NA
J: TRBJ2-1
size: NA
V: TRBV18
CDR3: CASSPGDNEQFF
DNA: TGTGCCAGCTCCCCCGGTGACAATGAGCAGTTCTTC

D: TRBD1
J: TRBJ1-1
size: NA
V: TRBV7-3
CDR3: CASSSDRDTEAFF
DNA: TGTGCCAGCAGCTCGGACAGGGACACTGAAGCTTTCTTT

D: TRBD1
J: TRBJ1-1
size: NA
V: TRBV5-5
CDR3: CASSWGTGVSTEAFF
DNA: TGTGCCAGCAGCTGGGGGACAGGGGTGAGCACTGAAGCTTTCTTT

D: TRBD2
J: TRBJ2-7
size: NA
V: TRBV12-3/TRBV12-4
CDR3: CASSPAGGEQYF
DNA: TGTGCCAGCAGTCCGGCCGGGGGGGAGCAGTACTTC

D: TRBD1
J: TRBJ2-1
size: NA
V: TRBV15
CDR3: CATSRDRQGSYNEQFF
DNA: TGTGCCACCAGCAGAGACCGACAGGGCTCCTACAATGAGCAGTTCTTC

D: TRBD2
J: TRBJ2-3
size: NA
V: TRBV7-2
CDR3: CGSGGDHLATDTQYF
DNA: TGTGGTAGCGGGGGGGATCACTTAGCCACAGATACGCAGTATTTT

D: TRBD1
J: TRBJ1-4
size: NA
V: TRBV7-2
CDR3: CASSYRQGARGKLFF
DNA: TGTGCCAGCAGCTACCGACAGGGGGCAAGGGGAAAACTGTTTTTT

D: NA
J: TRBJ2-4
size: once
V: TRBV12-5
CDR3: CASGDDRLAKNIQYF
DNA: TGTGCTAGTGGGGATGACAGGTTAGCCAAAAACATTCAGTACTTC

D: NA
J: TRBJ2-7
size: NA
V: TRBV7-8
CDR3: CASSRTASSYEQYF
DNA: TGTGCCAGCAGCCGGACAGCCAGCTCCTACGAGCAGTACTTC

D: NA
J: TRBJ1-1
size: NA
V: TRBV9
CDR3: CASSVVGSNTEAFF
DNA: TGTGCCAGCAGCGTAGTGGGCTCGAACACTGAAGCTTTCTTT

D: NA
J: TRBJ1-5
size: once
V: TRBV30
CDR3: CAWSQPGHSNQPQHF
DNA: TGTGCCTGGAGTCAACCGGGACATAGCAATCAGCCCCAGCATTTT

D: TRBD1
J: TRBJ1-2
size: NA
V: TRBV30
CDR3: CAWRQRDRGLYGYTF
DNA: TGTGCCTGGAGACAGAGGGACAGGGGGCTATATGGCTACACCTTC

D: NA
J: TRBJ1-6
size: NA
V: TRBV2
CDR3: CASSEIVSSPLHF
DNA: TGTGCCAGCAGTGAAATCGTTTCCTCACCCCTCCACTTT

D: NA
J: TRBJ1-2
size: NA
V: TRBV3-1/TRBV3-2
CDR3: CASSTRSYGYTF
DNA: TGTGCCAGCAGCACCCGCAGCTATGGCTACACCTTC

D: TRBD2
J: TRBJ2-7
size: NA
V: TRBV19
CDR3: CASSIGLAGYNIYEQYF
DNA: TGTGCCAGTAGTATCGGACTAGCGGGTTATAATATCTACGAGCAGTACTTC

D: NA
J: TRBJ1-6
size: NA
V: TRBV4-1
CDR3: CASSNNFHRGLNSPLHF
DNA: TGCGCCAGCAGCAACAACTTCCACAGAGGACTTAATTCACCCCTCCACTTT

D: TRBD1
J: TRBJ2-1
size: once
V: TRBV11-3
CDR3: CASSTDRGRSSYNEQFF
DNA: TGTGCCAGCAGCACAGACAGGGGGCGAAGCTCCTACAATGAGCAGTTCTTC

D: TRBD2
J: TRBJ2-3
size: NA
V: TRBV3-1/TRBV3-2
CDR3: CASSQGGSRGDTQYF
DNA: TGTGCCAGCAGCCAAGGCGGGAGCCGGGGAGATACGCAGTATTTT

D: TRBD1
J: TRBJ1-2
size: NA
V: TRBV14
CDR3: CASSQMGTGYGYTF
DNA: TGTGCCAGCAGCCAGATGGGGACAGGATATGGCTACACCTTC

D: TRBD1
J: TRBJ1-5
size: NA
V: TRBV7-9
CDR3: CASSAQQGARNNQPQHF
DNA: TGTGCCAGCAGCGCCCAACAGGGGGCTAGGAATAATCAGCCCCAGCATTTT

D: NA
J: TRBJ1-3
size: once
V: TRBV6-5
CDR3: CASSYGSRSGNTIYF
DNA: TGTGCCAGCAGTTACGGTAGCCGCTCTGGAAACACCATATATTTT

D: NA
J: TRBJ2-5
size: once
V: TRBV2
CDR3: CASSGAVRQETQYF
DNA: TGTGCCAGCAGTGGCGCGGTGCGGCAAGAGACCCAGTACTTC

D: NA
J: TRBJ1-1
size: NA
V: TRBV7-2
CDR3: CASSLVGINTEAFF
DNA: TGTGCCAGCAGCTTAGTCGGTATCAACACTGAAGCTTTCTTT

D: NA
J: TRBJ2-5
size: NA
V: TRBV6-5
CDR3: CASSPRSHQETQYF
DNA: TGTGCCAGCAGCCCCCGGAGCCACCAAGAGACCCAGTACTTC